Reported below is one T cell receptor beta chain. Its target is not known. The CDR3 totals 11 residues. Trimming removed 0 bases at V and 10 bases at J, with 5 bases between. CDR1 is SGHRS, CDR2 YFSETQ, per germline. These data originate in a study of lung T cells in sarcoidosis with Löfgren's syndrome. Overall study context: CD4+ T cells build up in sarcoidosis bronchoalveolar lavage fluid. Repertoire analyses centered on Löfgren's syndrome patients. Study-wide results and limits: Versus controls, Löfgren's syndrome patients reportedly showed TRAV12-1 and TRBV2 as most expanded.

TCRdb re-derived calls from the reads in MiXCR, one entry per CDR3 protein. This sample has several thousand distinct CDR3 sequences; roughly 20% occur once, and the top ten carry just under 25%. Sequenced material: CD4+ T cells from bronchoalveolar lavage fluid. This clonotype was sampled from a human donor with sarcoidosis (Löfgren's syndrome or another form), or a control subject (not recorded which). This sequence joins TRBV5-1 and TRBJ2-1; D unclear. In DNA form, the CDR3 reads TGCGCCAGCAGCTTGGGTAGCGAGCAGTTCTTC. It codes for CASSLGSEQFF.